A selection of T cell receptor beta chains follows, all from one sample in a study of blood T cell repertoires in COVID-19. Produced via immunoSEQ multiplex PCR; TCRdb's table is partial and in-frame only. The repertoire has a few hundred thousand clones, roughly nine tenths of them found once; the top ten carry approximately 0.94%. Sequencing was done on a sample of peripheral blood. The receptors were sampled from a woman aged 35 to 49 who had recovered from COVID-19. The CDR3 runs from the conserved cysteine through the conserved F or W. The order of the fields is D gene, clone size, J gene, V gene, CDR3 DNA, CDR3 protein. The D gene is left open where the match is weak. Clone size appears in some rows only: once, few, many, or a class for an expanded clone.

TRBD2 . TRBJ2-3 TRBV5-1 TGCGCCAGCAGCGGGGCTGCTAGCGGGAGGCTTGTAGATACGCAGTATTTT CASSGAASGRLVDTQYF
TRBD2 . TRBJ2-2 TRBV27 TGTGCCAGCAGACTAGCGGGAGCGGCGAACACCGGGGAGCTGTTTTTT CASRLAGAANTGELFF
. . TRBJ2-7 TRBV6-1 TGTGCCAGCAGTGAGCGTTTTGGCGGGACCCACGAGCAGTACTTC CASSERFGGTHEQYF
. . TRBJ2-1 TRBV21-1 TGTGCCAGCAGCCACCTAAGGGCCAGGGCACTAGCGGGAACTCACTACAATGAGCAGTTCTTC CASSHLRARALAGTHYNEQFF
TRBD1 once TRBJ1-4 TRBV11-2 TGTGCCAGCAGCAACGGACAGGGCTATGAAAAACTGTTTTTT CASSNGQGYEKLFF
. . TRBJ2-7 TRBV11-2 TGTGCCAGCAGCTTACAGCGGGTAGGCACCTACGAGCAGTACTTC CASSLQRVGTYEQYF
TRBD1 . TRBJ1-6 TRBV18 TGTGCCAGCTCACTGGGACAGGGGGATAATTCACCCCTCCACTTT CASSLGQGDNSPLHF
. . TRBJ2-5 TRBV11-3 TGTGCCAGCAGCTCATACAGGGACCAAGAGACCCAGTACTTC CASSSYRDQETQYF
TRBD1 once TRBJ1-2 TRBV7-9 TGTGCCAGCAGCTTGGGGACAGGGGGCGTTGGTGGCTACACCTTC CASSLGTGGVGGYTF
. . TRBJ2-3 TRBV2 TGTGCCAGCAGTGAAGCACCAGGGGATACGCAGTATTTT CASSEAPGDTQYF
. . TRBJ2-1 TRBV7-2 TGTGCCAGCAGCTTTTCCCTCCAGTCCAATGAGCAGTTCTTC CASSFSLQSNEQFF
. . TRBJ1-6 TRBV5-8 TGTGCCAGCAGCTTGGAAGGGGTTGTGGGCCCGTATTCACCCCTCCACTTT CASSLEGVVGPYSPLHF
. . TRBJ2-2 TRBV10-2 TGCGCCAGCATCCTCCGGGGTCGGGGGAACACCGGGGAGCTGTTTTTT CASILRGRGNTGELFF
TRBD1 . TRBJ1-5 TRBV28 TGTGCCAGCAGTTGGACAGGTAGCAATCAGCCCCAGCATTTT CASSWTGSNQPQHF
. once TRBJ2-7 TRBV10-3 TGTGCCATCAGTGAGTATCAGGACACCGACGTTGAGCAGTACTTC CAISEYQDTDVEQYF
TRBD2 once TRBJ2-3 TRBV7-9 TGTGCCAGCAGCCCAGCGGGGACTAGCGGGATAGCGCAGTATTTT CASSPAGTSGIAQYF
TRBD1 . TRBJ2-1 TRBV19 TGTGCCAGTAGTCCCATACCTCGGGACAGGGGGCCGAATGAGCAGTTCTTC CASSPIPRDRGPNEQFF
TRBD1 . TRBJ2-2 TRBV7-3 TGTGCCAGCAGCTTAGACACAGACAGGGCGGCCACCGGGGAGCTGTTTTTT CASSLDTDRAATGELFF
. . TRBJ1-2 TRBV5-4 TGTGCCAGCAACCAACAGGGCGTCGGTGGCTACACCTTC CASNQQGVGGYTF
. . TRBJ2-5 TRBV5-4 TGTGCCAGCAGCTTGGGAGGGACATTACTTCCCCTCTACCAAGAGACCCAGTACTTC CASSLGGTLLPLYQETQYF
. . TRBJ1-1 TRBV24-1 TGTGCCACCCAAGGGGGTGACACTGAAGCTTTCTTT CATQGGDTEAFF
TRBD2 . TRBJ2-3 TRBV3-1/TRBV3-2 TGTGCCAGCAGCCGCCGACTAGCGGGAGGTTCACCTCGCCTGTATTTT CASSRRLAGGSPRLYF
. . TRBJ2-5 TRBV5-1 TGCGCCAGCAGCCGTGGGCAGGGCCAAGAGACCCAGTACTTC CASSRGQGQETQYF
. once TRBJ2-7 TRBV11-3 TGTGCCAGCAGCTTAGGCGGGGGCAACTCCTACGAGCAGTACTTC CASSLGGGNSYEQYF
. . TRBJ1-2 TRBV3-1/TRBV3-2 TGTGCCAGCAGCCAAGCACCCCCAGGGATCTATGGCTACACCTTC CASSQAPPGIYGYTF
TRBD2 once TRBJ2-3 TRBV30 TGTGCCTGGAGTATCCGACTAGCGGGAAAAGATACGCAGTATTTT CAWSIRLAGKDTQYF
. . TRBJ2-7 TRBV15 TGTGCCACCAGCAGACTGCTAGGCTACGAGCAGTACTTC CATSRLLGYEQYF
. once TRBJ1-2 TRBV18 TGTGCCAGCTCACCCTTGGCGGAAAACTATGGCTACACCTTC CASSPLAENYGYTF
. . TRBJ2-5 TRBV25-1 TGTGCCAGCAGTGGGCCGCTCCAAGAGACCCAGTACTTC CASSGPLQETQYF
TRBD2 . TRBJ2-7 TRBV4-2 TGTGCCAGCAGCCAAGGGGGGGCGGGAGGAAGCTACGAGCAGTACTTC CASSQGGAGGSYEQYF
TRBD2 . TRBJ2-1 TRBV11-1 TGTGCCAGCAGCCCAGCGGGATCCTACAATGAGCAGTTCTTC CASSPAGSYNEQFF
TRBD2 . TRBJ2-7 TRBV7-8 TGTGCCAGCACGGCGGGGACTAGCTCCTACGAGCAGTACTTC CASTAGTSSYEQYF
. . TRBJ2-2 TRBV28 TGTGCCAGCAGTTCCCCGGGGACCGGGGAGCTGTTTTTT CASSSPGTGELFF
. . TRBJ1-6 TRBV27 TGTGCCAGCAGTTTAGGCGGAGGTGCAGGTTATAATTCACCCCTCCACTTT CASSLGGGAGYNSPLHF
TRBD1 . TRBJ1-6 TRBV18 TGTGCCAGCTCCCCAGACGGGGACAGGGCCAATACTTGGGTTTCACCCCTCCACTTT CASSPDGDRANTWVSPLHF
TRBD1 . TRBJ2-5 TRBV7-9 TGTGCCAGCAGCTTAGTAGGGGGCCCATACCAAGAGACCCAGTACTTC CASSLVGGPYQETQYF
. . TRBJ2-3 TRBV19 TGTGCCAGTAGTGCGAGCACAGATACGCAGTATTTT CASSASTDTQYF
. . TRBJ1-4 TRBV19 TGTGCCAGTACTCCCCCCCAGGCTCGTGGTAATGAAAAACTGTTTTTT CASTPPQARGNEKLFF
. once TRBJ2-3 TRBV4-1 TGCGCCAGCAGCCAAGTGCAGGGAAGCACAGATACGCAGTATTTT CASSQVQGSTDTQYF
. . TRBJ2-3 TRBV28 TGTGCCAGCAGGGACAACACAGATACGCAGTATTTT CASRDNTDTQYF
. . TRBJ2-7 TRBV7-9 TGTGCCAGCAGCTTAGAGTTACTTCCCTACGAGCAGTACTTC CASSLELLPYEQYF
TRBD1 . TRBJ2-2 TRBV18 TGTGCCAGCTCACCAAAGGGGGCCTACACCGGGGAGCTGTTTTTT CASSPKGAYTGELFF
TRBD1 . TRBJ1-2 TRBV25-1 TGTGCCAGCACCAAACAGGGGGCTTCTGGCTACACCTTC CASTKQGASGYTF
TRBD1 . TRBJ2-1 TRBV3-1/TRBV3-2 TGTGCCAGCAGCCTTACCGACAGGGTACAGTTCTTC CASSLTDRVQFF
. . TRBJ2-7 TRBV18 TGTGCCAGCTCATTGTCAAACAGGGTCCACGAGCAGTACTTC CASSLSNRVHEQYF
TRBD2 . TRBJ2-3 TRBV7-8 TGTGCCAGCAGCTTAGCGTTAATTCGGCGGGAGTTGACTGATACGCAGTATTTT CASSLALIRRELTDTQYF
TRBD2 . TRBJ2-1 TRBV19 TGTGCCAGTAGTAGGGTCCTAGCGGGTAATGAGCAGTTCTTC CASSRVLAGNEQFF
. . TRBJ2-1 TRBV14 TGTGCCAGCAGCCAAGGGAGGCGGGCTAGCGAATACAATGAGCAGTTCTTC CASSQGRRASEYNEQFF
TRBD2 . TRBJ2-1 TRBV27 TGTGCCAGCAGTTTAGGTAGCGGGAGGGGCTATGAGCAGTTCTTC CASSLGSGRGYEQFF
. . TRBJ2-7 TRBV5-1 TGCGCCAGCAGCTTGGCCACAAACAGCTACGAGCAGTACTTC CASSLATNSYEQYF